These 7 T cell receptor beta chains share one sample of origin, sequenced in a study of shared clonotypes between healthy human individuals. Libraries were prepared by immunoSEQ multiplex PCR; TCRdb keeps only in-frame clonotypes and omits some of them. The data contain about 680,000 clones, around 90% of them singletons. Naive-designated CD8 cells lacked CD45RO, were positively enriched for CCR7, and omitted terminally differentiated effector memory CD45RA+ cells. The sample taken for sequencing was naive CD8+ T cells sorted from blood. The receptors were sampled from a man younger than 45 in good health.

The V call is TRBV10-1, the J call TRBJ2-3; 14 bases map to TRBD2. The CDR3 spans 20 residues. With 3 bases clipped from V and 1 base from J, the junction kept 12 bases outside the gene matches. CDR1 is WNHNN, CDR2 SYGVQD, per germline (reference sequence). The CDR3 reads CASSDLSPGLAGDRTDTQYF. The CDR3 DNA reads as TGCGCCAGCAGTGATTTGAGCCCGGGACTAGCGGGAGATCGCACAGATACGCAGTATTTT.

The chain combines TRBV11-2 with TRBJ2-7; 7 nucleotides agree with TRBD1. CDR1 and CDR2 from the germline V gene are SGHAT and FQNNGV. CDR3 length: 13 residues. The trim removed 9 bases at V and 3 bases at J, leaving 8 bases unmatched. This CDR3 is CASRGQGDYEQYF. The CDR3 nucleotides are TGTGCCAGTCGTGGGCAGGGGGACTACGAGCAGTACTTC. Variable domain in full (rest from reference TRBV11-2 and TRBJ2-7): EAGVAQSPRYKIIEKRQSVAFWCNPISGHATLYWYQQILGQGPKLLIQFQNNGVVDDSQLPKDRFSAERLKGVDSTLKIQPAKLEDSAVYLCASRGQGDYEQYFGPGTRLTVT.

This chain links TRBV6-5 with TRBJ2-7; the D is unclear. Trimming removed 7 bases from V and 4 bases from J, with 14 bases in between. The CDR3 is made up of 13 amino acids. Germline CDR1 MNHEY, CDR2 SVGAGI. In DNA, the CDR3 is TGTGCCAGCACTCCGGGCCCTCTGTACGAGCAGTACTTC. Its protein product is CASTPGPLYEQYF.

With regard to this clone: Other nucleotide sequences in the sample specify the same CDR3. The chain combines TRBV19 with TRBJ1-5; no reliable D call. The germline CDR1 and CDR2 sequences are LNHDA and SQIVND (reference sequence). V was shortened by 0 bases and J by 0 bases, with 9 bases between the two germline ends. The CDR3 length is 16 residues. The DNA of the CDR3 is TGTGCCAGTAGTATAGATCCGGTGAATAGCAATCAGCCCCAGCATTTT. This sequence encodes CASSIDPVNSNQPQHF. The whole variable domain, filled in from reference TRBV19 and TRBJ1-5, reads DGGITQSPKYLFRKEGQNVTLSCEQNLNHDAMYWYRQDPGQGLRLIYYSQIVNDFQKGDIAEGYSVSREKKESFPLTVTSAQKNPTAFYLCASSIDPVNSNQPQHFGDGTRLSIL.

The chain has TRBV2 and TRBJ2-7; 9 bases are shared with TRBD1. Germline assignment: CDR1 SNHLY and CDR2 FYNNEI. Unmatched junction bases numbered 8, after V lost 11 bases and J lost 3 bases. The CDR3 runs 13 residues. The CDR3 loop is CASGDRADYEQYF. Here the CDR3 DNA reads TGTGCCTCCGGGGACAGGGCTGACTACGAGCAGTACTTC. Using reference TRBV2 and TRBJ2-7 for the parts outside the CDR3, the full variable domain is EPEVTQTPSHQVTQMGQEVILRCVPISNHLYFYWYRQILGQKVEFLVSFYNNEISEKSEIFDDQFSVERPDGSNFTLKIRSTKLEDSAMYFCASGDRADYEQYFGPGTRLTVT.

The chain links TRBV18 to TRBJ2-1, with D possibly TRBD2 on 6 matching bases. This CDR3 is built from 17 residues. Germline V gene sequence: CDR1 KGHSH, CDR2 LQKENI. Trimming shortened V by 3 bases and J by 2 bases, and 17 bases separated the two germline ends. CDR3 loop: CASSPPGAGPTYNEQFF. The CDR3 DNA reads as TGTGCCAGCTCACCCCCGGGTGCGGGGCCTACCTACAATGAGCAGTTCTTC.

V and J are TRBV14 and TRBJ2-5; D may match TRBD1 or TRBD2 (5 bases each). Judging by the DNA end, TRBJ2-7 fits better; the J call may be wrong. The V gene's germline CDR1 is SGHDN and CDR2 FVKESK. The length of the CDR3 is 14 residues. In nucleotides, the CDR3 is TGTGCCAGCAGCCCCGGGGACCTCTCCTACGAGCAGTACTTC. Residues: CASSPGDLSYEQYF.